The 10 T cell receptor beta chains presented below share a single source sample, sequenced in a study of CD8+CD57+ T cells in acquired aplastic anemia. Profiles of TCR beta VDJ and CDR3 were generated from a genomic DNA template. TCRdb fed the reads into MiXCR, producing one record per CDR3 protein. This sample has 60,000 or so distinct CDR3 sequences, with about 50% found just once. Sequencing was performed on sorted CD4+, CD8+, or CD8+CD57+ T cells (not recorded which) from PBMCs. The receptors come from a human donor in good health, serving as a control.

This clonotype was observed a handful of times. J is TRBJ2-1 and V is TRBV25-1; 13 bases fit TRBD2. The CDR3 extends over 17 amino acids. V shed 6 bases, J shed 7 bases, and the junction held 12 bases outside the gene matches. Germline-derived CDR1 and CDR2 are MGHDK and SYGVNS. The CDR3 DNA follows: TGTGCCAGCAGGCGACCCACTAGCGGGAGGGCCGGAAATGAGCAGTTCTTC. This codes for CASRRPTSGRAGNEQFF. The full variable domain, with the rest looked up from reference TRBV25-1 and TRBJ2-1, is EADIYQTPRYLVIGTGKKITLECSQTMGHDKMYWYQQDPGMELHLIHYSYGVNSTEKGDLSSESTVSRIRTEHFPLTLESARPSHTSQYLCASRRPTSGRAGNEQFFGPGTRLTVL.

The sample holds many counts of this clonotype. This rearrangement joins TRBV5-1 to TRBJ2-7; 10 bases are shared with TRBD2. The CDR3 is made up of 17 amino acids. In germline, CDR1 is SGHRS, CDR2 YFSETQ. The V and J ends lost 0 bases and 3 bases, in that order; junction bases with no gene match: 9. The CDR3 DNA reads as TGCGCCAGCAGCTTGGGGACTAGCGGCTACCTCTTCTACGAGCAGTACTTC. Protein sequence: CASSLGTSGYLFYEQYF.

The chain employs TRBV2 and TRBJ2-3; D might be TRBD2 (6 bases). CDR1 is SNHLY and CDR2 is FYNNEI in the germline V gene. The CDR3 contains 13 residues. The V end lost 9 bases, the J end lost 0 bases, and 10 bases lay between the germline ends. The CDR3 sequence is CARSGTSTDTQYF. Here the CDR3 DNA reads TGTGCCAGGTCCGGGACTAGCACAGATACGCAGTATTTT.

This clonotype was seen only once. This chain uses TRBV10-2 with TRBJ2-6; D may correspond to TRBD1 or TRBD2 (5 bases each). CDR1 WSHSY and CDR2 SAAADI come from the germline V gene. With 6 bases removed from V and 12 bases from J, the gap between germline ends came to 15 bases. CDR3 length: 13 amino acids. This CDR3 is CASRGTATGVLTF. DNA of the CDR3: TGCGCCAGCAGAGGGACCGCGACCGGCGTCCTGACTTTC.

V usage is TRBV19 and J usage is TRBJ2-7; a possible D gene is TRBD2 (5 bases). Germline values: CDR1 LNHDA, CDR2 SQIVND (reference sequence). The V gene lost 7 bases and the J gene lost 7 bases, with 17 bases spanning the gap. The CDR3 is 13 amino acids. Written as DNA, the CDR3 is TGTGCCAGTACCTCGGGGTTAGCGAGGGAGCAGTACTTC. Its translation is CASTSGLAREQYF. Full variable domain (outside the CDR3, taken from reference TRBV19 and TRBJ2-7): DGGITQSPKYLFRKEGQNVTLSCEQNLNHDAMYWYRQDPGQGLRLIYYSQIVNDFQKGDIAEGYSVSREKKESFPLTVTSAQKNPTAFYLCASTSGLAREQYFGPGTRLTVT.

This clonotype showed up many times. The chain recombines TRBV28 with TRBJ1-6, with TRBD1 matching 7 bases. The germline CDR1 and CDR2 sequences are MDHEN and SYDVKM. The V gene end was trimmed by 2 bases and the J gene end by 5 bases; junction bases not matched to a gene: 3. CDR3 length: 15 residues. This chain's CDR3 is CASSLRQGNNSPLHF. CDR3 DNA: TGTGCCAGCAGTTTAAGACAGGGAAATAATTCACCCCTCCACTTT.

This clonotype showed up many times. This rearrangement joins TRBV9 to TRBJ2-3; tentative D call: TRBD2 (5 bases). The ends were cut back, 1 base at V and 2 bases at J, with 20 bases in the middle. The CDR3 runs to 18 residues. Per germline, CDR1 SGDLS and CDR2 YYNGEE. The CDR3 bases are TGTGCCAGCAGCGTAAACCCTAGGGAGCGGACCTACACAGATACGCAGTATTTT. Translated: CASSVNPRERTYTDTQYF.

The V gene is TRBV19, the J gene TRBJ2-1; 12 positions match TRBD2. CDR1 is LNHDA and CDR2 is SQIVND in the germline V gene (reference sequence). Trimming cost V 3 bases and J 4 bases; bases outside gene matches: 1. The CDR3 extends over 15 amino acids. This CDR3 is CASSIGTSGYNEQFF. In DNA form, the CDR3 reads TGTGCCAGTAGTATCGGGACTAGCGGGTACAATGAGCAGTTCTTC.

About this clonotype itself: The missing conserved phenylalanine or tryptophan at the end of this CDR3 makes a read error likely. V gene TRBV10-2 combines with J gene TRBJ1-2; TRBD1 might be the D (5 bases). CDR1 WSHSY and CDR2 SAAADI come from the germline V gene. The CDR3 loop spans 15 amino acids. Trimming took 0 bases from V and 4 from J, leaving 12 bases between them. Here the CDR3 reads CASSESPGFSYGYTI. The CDR3 DNA is TGCGCCAGCAGTGAGTCCCCAGGGTTCAGCTATGGCTACACCATC.

This clonotype was seen only once. The chain has TRBV2 and TRBJ2-1, with D maybe TRBD1 (5 bases). The CDR3 has 14 residues. The V end was cut by 0 bases, the J end by 7 bases, with 10 bases between. Germline-derived CDR1 and CDR2 are SNHLY and FYNNEI. In DNA form, the CDR3 reads TGTGCCAGCAGTGAAGCGCTCAGGGTGAATGAGCAGTTCTTC. Residues: CASSEALRVNEQFF.